These 9 T cell receptor beta chains were sequenced from one sample in a study of T cell repertoires in cytomegalovirus infection. TCRdb independently ran MiXCR on the reads; one entry per CDR3 protein. This table has 550,000 to 850,000 distinct CDR3 sequences, around a third appearing once. These receptors' targets are unknown. Material: cultured PBMCs, obtained from culture after CMV antigen stimulation. The receptor set was obtained from a human donor in good health (CMV status not recorded). Some clones in this sample may be carry-over from other donors' samples.

The sample holds a few counts of this clonotype. This chain links TRBV28 with TRBJ2-2, with 11 bases aligning to TRBD2. V was clipped by 6 bases and J by 4 bases; unmatched bases: 7. The germline CDR1 and CDR2 sequences are MDHEN and SYDVKM. This CDR3 spans 16 amino acids. CDR3 coding DNA: TGTGCCAGCAGCCTAGCGGGGGGCCCGGTCACCGGGGAGCTGTTTTTT. Protein sequence: CASSLAGGPVTGELFF.

This chain connects TRBV7-2 to TRBJ2-1; 12 positions agree with TRBD2. With 5 bases clipped from V and 0 bases from J, the junction kept 2 bases outside the gene matches. Germline CDR1 is SGHTA and CDR2 is FQGNSA. The CDR3 spans 16 residues. The CDR3 here is CASSRLAGASYNEQFF. The CDR3 bases are TGTGCCAGCAGCAGACTAGCGGGAGCCTCCTACAATGAGCAGTTCTTC.

The rearrangement joins TRBV28 to TRBJ1-6; possibly TRBD1 for D (6 bases). V shed 5 bases and J shed 7 bases, with 21 bases lying between them. This CDR3 is built from 17 residues. Germline values: CDR1 MDHEN, CDR2 SYDVKM. The DNA for the CDR3 is TGTGCCAGCAGTCAAACCCGGACAGCGGTGGGGAATTCACCCCTCCACTTT. Translation: CASSQTRTAVGNSPLHF.

This clonotype has more than one count but fewer than ten. The V and J genes are TRBV12-3 or TRBV12-4 and TRBJ2-1; no definite D call. V gave up 5 bases and J gave up 0 bases, with 11 bases separating them. The CDR3 contains 15 residues. The CDR3 region has the DNA TGTGCCAGCAGTGATGGCCTTGCCTCCTACAATGAGCAGTTCTTC. Translated: CASSDGLASYNEQFF.

The chain combines TRBV5-5 with TRBJ2-7, with TRBD1 identical over 8 bases. The V gene end was trimmed by 7 bases and the J gene end by 3 bases; junction bases not matched to a gene: 9. Germline CDR1 reads SGHKS; CDR2 reads YYEKEE (reference sequence). CDR3 length: 14 residues. CDR3 in DNA: TGTGCCAGCGATCCTTCCGACAGGGGCTACGAGCAGTACTTC. This codes for CASDPSDRGYEQYF. The variable domain in full, with the rest retrieved from reference TRBV5-5 and TRBJ2-7, is DAGVTQSPTHLIKTRGQQVTLRCSPISGHKSVSWYQQVLGQGPQFIFQYYEKEERGRGNFPDRFSARQFPNYSSELNVNALLLGDSALYLCASDPSDRGYEQYFGPGTRLTVT.

The rearrangement links TRBV27 to TRBJ1-6; D is unresolved. Germline CDR1 and CDR2: MNHEY and SMNVEV (reference sequence). This CDR3 has 18 residues. V was clipped by 3 bases and J by 5 bases, with 20 bases between them. DNA of the CDR3: TGTGCCAGCAGTTTGTTCTATGCTCCGGGATCCAATAATTCACCCCTCCACTTT. This codes for CASSLFYAPGSNNSPLHF.

The chain couples TRBV7-8 to TRBJ2-1, with 7 bases identical to TRBD1. The trim removed 7 bases at V and 8 bases at J, leaving 14 bases unmatched. This CDR3 is 15 amino acids long. Germline assignment: CDR1 SGHVS and CDR2 FQNEAQ. Here the CDR3 reads CASKKLGGLRDEQFF. The CDR3, as DNA: TGTGCCAGCAAAAAATTAGGGGGCTTAAGGGATGAGCAGTTCTTC. The full variable domain, with the rest looked up from reference TRBV7-8 and TRBJ2-1, is GAGVSQSPRYKVAKRGQDVALRCDPISGHVSLFWYQQALGQGPEFLTYFQNEAQLDKSGLPSDRFFAERPEGSVSTLKIQRTQQEDSAVYLCASKKLGGLRDEQFFGPGTRLTVL.

V and J are TRBV5-1 and TRBJ2-1, with 8 bases identical to TRBD1. This CDR3 comprises 15 residues. Per the germline V gene, CDR1 is SGHRS and CDR2 is YFSETQ. J gave up 2 bases and V 4 bases, and 5 bases lay outside the gene matches. Here the CDR3 DNA reads TGCGCCAGCAGCCAACAACAGGGGGCCTACAATGAGCAGTTCTTC. This translates into CASSQQQGAYNEQFF.

The J gene is TRBJ2-7, the V gene TRBV6-1; 8 positions agree with TRBD1. V trimming: 6 bases; J trimming: 1 base; junction bases outside the gene matches: 2. The V gene's germline CDR1 is MNHNS and CDR2 SASEGT. CDR3 size: 13 residues. CDR3 region: CASRDRASYEQYF. The CDR3 DNA reads as TGTGCCAGCAGGGACAGGGCATCCTACGAGCAGTACTTC.